This TCR beta chain stems from a study of CD8 T cells in Susac syndrome. As for the study in general: Of the sequenced Susac syndrome patients, five or six had active disease and under 10 were in remission.

Reverse transcription used roughly 0.5 to 1 ug RNA and random hexamers. An immunoSEQ multiplex PCR generated amplified TCR beta CDR3 products spanning 54 Vbeta and 13 Jbeta. One entry per CDR3 protein results from TCRdb running MiXCR on the immunoSEQ multiplex PCR reads. The data contain some 68,000 distinct CDR3 sequences, around 93% of them seen just once; the ten biggest clones take up around 0.15%. J was trimmed by 6 bases and V by 6 bases; bases with no gene match: 8. The V gene's germline CDR1 is DFQATT and CDR2 SNEGSKA (reference sequence). The CDR3 is 13 amino acids. The chain employs TRBV20-1 and TRBJ2-7, with 10 bases aligning to TRBD1. Sequenced input: CD4+ T cells from PBMCs. This receptor was identified in a human donor with Susac syndrome. CDR3 region: CSARRGTGVEQYF. The CDR3 DNA reads TGCAGTGCCCGACGGGGGACAGGGGTCGAGCAGTACTTC.